This is a list of T cell receptor beta chains from one sample in a study of shared clonotypes between healthy human individuals. Libraries were prepared by immunoSEQ multiplex PCR; TCRdb keeps only in-frame clonotypes and omits some of them. The sample holds about 560,000 clones, around 81% seen once. The specimen sequenced was PBMCs. The receptors shown here come from a woman aged 35 to 49 in good health. Some clones in this sample may be carry-over from other donors' samples. CDR3s leave out the opening cysteine and the closing phenylalanine or tryptophan. The order of the fields is J gene, clone size, V gene, D gene, CDR3 protein. A D gene is named only where the DNA matches it firmly. Clone size is not always given. Where it is, it says once, few, many or a class for expanded clones.

>TRBJ1-5|-|TRBV7-9|-
ASSRGTDTNQPQH
>TRBJ2-3|-|TRBV10-1|TRBD2
ASSESSGGTDTQY
>TRBJ2-2|-|TRBV11-2|-
ASSSPKATGELF
>TRBJ1-3|-|TRBV10-3|-
AIKNSGNTIY
>TRBJ2-2|-|TRBV21-1|-
ASSKDSLGLAGANTGELF
>TRBJ1-1|-|TRBV6-5|-
ATSLDGDTEAF
>TRBJ1-1|-|TRBV28|-
ASSSYQTTEAF
>TRBJ1-1|few|TRBV15|-
ATSRGGGFWDTEAF
>TRBJ2-3|-|TRBV7-8|TRBD2
ASSKRAAGGGADTQY
>TRBJ1-6|-|TRBV7-2|-
AGSLGGSSPLH
>TRBJ2-3|-|TRBV9|-
ASSARQEYTDTQY
>TRBJ1-2|-|TRBV19|-
ASSLQQGAANYGYT
>TRBJ2-4|many|TRBV14|TRBD1
ASAQTTGLAKNIQY
>TRBJ2-5|-|TRBV28|-
ASSTLWGTKGRETQY
>TRBJ2-7|-|TRBV1|-
TSSQNREPEQY
>TRBJ1-2|-|TRBV4-1|TRBD1
ASSQGGQGFYGYT
>TRBJ1-2|once|TRBV6-1|-
ASSLSRGVSGGYT
>TRBJ2-3|-|TRBV11-3|-
ASSLGTVGADTQY
>TRBJ1-1|-|TRBV19|TRBD1
ASSIFAGTGNTEAF
>TRBJ1-1|-|TRBV6-5|-
ASSSIRADTEAF
>TRBJ1-4|-|TRBV10-3|TRBD1
AISDLDRVAEKLF
>TRBJ2-2|-|TRBV28|TRBD1
ASSTSRGLHGELF
>TRBJ2-7|-|TRBV14|-
ASSQAYEQY
>TRBJ2-5|-|TRBV7-9|-
ASSPGGAGETQY
>TRBJ2-7|-|TRBV5-1|-
ASSWGGPSSYEQY
>TRBJ1-2|-|TRBV5-6|-
ASSLELGYT
>TRBJ2-7|-|TRBV5-6|TRBD2
ASSLLAGGYYEQY
>TRBJ1-6|-|TRBV18|-
ASSPREDNSPLH
>TRBJ1-2|-|TRBV19|-
ASSIDAQGIRRYGYT
>TRBJ2-1|-|TRBV5-1|-
ASSPDPYNEQF
>TRBJ1-6|-|TRBV28|-
ASRPPNSPLH
>TRBJ2-1|-|TRBV2|-
ASGARRYDNEQF
>TRBJ1-4|-|TRBV30|TRBD1
ACHRGRGEKLF
>TRBJ2-5|-|TRBV27|-
ASSLSAGGETKH
>TRBJ2-7|-|TRBV28|-
ASRKTPYEQY
>TRBJ2-7|-|TRBV11-2|-
ASSLVQVYEQY
>TRBJ2-3|-|TRBV19|TRBD1
ASSWQGELDTQY
>TRBJ1-2|once|TRBV21-1|-
ASSKAKGVFRANYGYT
>TRBJ2-5|-|TRBV28|TRBD2
ASSGAGGPQETQY
>TRBJ1-2|few|TRBV6-1|-
ASSDLFGPYGYT
>TRBJ2-1|once|TRBV7-9|TRBD2
ASSLARLAGGLPYNEQF
>TRBJ2-4|few|TRBV28|-
ASSFLRENIQY
>TRBJ2-7|-|TRBV11-2|TRBD1
ASSSTGGYEQY
>TRBJ2-7|-|TRBV25-1|TRBD1
ASRGQGFSYEQY
>TRBJ1-5|-|TRBV11-1|-
ASSLDGGVNQPQH
>TRBJ2-4|-|TRBV18|TRBD2
ASSPSISGGQNIQY
>TRBJ2-7|few|TRBV7-8|-
ASSPSLAGSSYEQY
>TRBJ1-2|-|TRBV10-3|TRBD1
AISESGTGQNYGYT
>TRBJ1-2|-|TRBV19|-
ASSPDSSSGGYT